Following are 26 T cell receptor beta chains from one sample sequenced in a study of identical twins. MiXCR, run by TCRdb on the 5' RACE reads, gives a single entry per CDR3 protein. The data hold 1.5 million to 2 million distinct CDR3 sequences, with under 35% observed a single time. The sample was cord blood. All receptors come from a newborn girl in good health.

The rearrangement links TRBV20-1 to TRBJ2-7; 7 nucleotides align to TRBD1. There are 14 residues in the CDR3. V was pared by 5 bases and J by 0 bases, with 7 bases of the junction left unmatched. Per the germline V gene, CDR1 is DFQATT and CDR2 is SNEGSKA (reference sequence). CDR3 sequence (DNA): TGCAGTGCTTTTTACAGGGGAAGCTCCTACGAGCAGTACTTC. It codes for CSAFYRGSSYEQYF.

The J gene is TRBJ2-5, the V gene TRBV6-5, with 8 bases fitting TRBD2. Germline V gene data show CDR1 as MNHEY and CDR2 as SVGAGI. V lost 8 bases, J lost 3 bases, and 11 bases stayed unmatched. This CDR3 has 15 amino acids. CDR3 in DNA: TGTGCCAGCTCTTCTAGCGGGCTCGTGGAAGAGACCCAGTACTTC. Protein product: CASSSSGLVEETQYF.

This chain links TRBV20-1 with TRBJ1-1; no clear D gene. The CDR3 contains 10 residues. Trimming removed 6 bases at V and 9 bases at J, with 11 bases between. Germline CDR1 DFQATT, CDR2 SNEGSKA (reference sequence). CDR3 coding DNA: TGCAGTGCGCAGTACGGTAAAGCTTTCTTT. It translates to CSAQYGKAFF.

This clonotype showed up just a few times. This chain joins TRBV20-1 and TRBJ2-5; either TRBD1 or TRBD2 may supply D (6 bases each). CDR1 is DFQATT, CDR2 SNEGSKA, per germline (reference sequence). The CDR3 loop spans 13 amino acids. The V gene lost 5 bases and the J gene lost 2 bases, with 12 bases spanning the gap. CDR3 in DNA: TGCAGTGCTGGCCGGGGGCCACAAGAGACCCAGTACTTC. Translation: CSAGRGPQETQYF.

The chain carries TRBV5-1 and TRBJ2-7, with a tentative D call TRBD2 (6 bases). Trimming stripped 4 bases from V and 7 bases from J, with 21 bases between. The CDR3 has 15 residues. Looked up from germline, CDR1 is SGHRS and CDR2 is YFSETQ. DNA for the CDR3: TGCGCCAGCAGCCCCCGACTAGAGAGAGTGGCTGAGCAGTACTTC. Protein sequence: CASSPRLERVAEQYF. The full variable domain, completed using reference TRBV5-1 and TRBJ2-7, is KAGVTQTPRYLIKTRGQQVTLSCSPISGHRSVSWYQQTPGQGLQFLFEYFSETQRNKGNFPGRFSGRQFSNSRSEMNVSTLELGDSALYLCASSPRLERVAEQYFGPGTRLTVT.

V usage is TRBV20-1 and J usage is TRBJ2-3; tentatively, D is TRBD2 (6 bases). This CDR3 has 14 residues. Looked up from germline, CDR1 is DFQATT and CDR2 is SNEGSKA (reference sequence). V lost 6 bases and J lost 6, with 19 bases in between. The DNA of the CDR3 is TGCAGTGCAGGGAACGGGGGACGAGGTGATACGCAGTATTTT. This gives the protein CSAGNGGRGDTQYF.

This clonotype was found a few times. The junction departs from germline at one end; a sequencing error may be responsible. The V call is TRBV27, the J call TRBJ2-2; 9 nucleotides agree with TRBD1. Germline CDR1 is MNHEY and CDR2 is SMNVEV (reference sequence). The CDR3 totals 15 residues. This CDR3 is CASSWTGADTGELFF. DNA for the CDR3: TGTGCCAGCAGCTGGACAGGGGCGGACACTGGGGAGCTGTTTTTT.

J is TRBJ2-4 and V is TRBV12-3 or TRBV12-4, with 8 nucleotides matching TRBD2. The length of the CDR3 is 14 residues. V was pared by 5 bases and J by 8 bases, with 8 bases of the junction left unmatched. Here the CDR3 reads CASSHERERDIQYF. DNA of the CDR3: TGTGCCAGCAGTCACGAGCGGGAGCGAGACATTCAGTACTTC.

In this sample, this clonotype turned up a few times. The V and J genes are TRBV20-1 and TRBJ2-7; D is uncertain. This CDR3 has 16 amino acids. Germline loops: CDR1 DFQATT, CDR2 SNEGSKA (reference sequence). Trimming took 3 bases from V and 7 from J, leaving 25 bases between them. In DNA, the CDR3 is TGCAGTGCTAGCCCCGCGGCCCTGGGGTCCTACAATGAGCAGTACTTC. Amino acid sequence: CSASPAALGSYNEQYF.

The chain employs TRBV2 and TRBJ1-1; no clear D gene. From germline, CDR1 is SNHLY and CDR2 FYNNEI. Trimming left V 6 bases short and J 1 base short, with 12 bases between. The length of the CDR3 is 14 residues. CDR3 loop: CASRPLGSNTEAFF. The CDR3 nucleotides are TGTGCCAGCAGACCCCTGGGGTCGAACACTGAAGCTTTCTTT.

The CDR3 region has the DNA TGTGCCAGCACCAAACTAGGTTCCCATGAGCAGTACTTC. It codes for CASTKLGSHEQYF. The gene calls are TRBV6-6 and TRBJ2-5, with TRBD2 as a possible D gene (5 bases). This CDR3 spans 13 amino acids. Trimming took off 7 bases at V and 11 bases at J, with 20 bases between the two ends. From germline, CDR1 is MNHNY and CDR2 SVGAGI (reference sequence).

This clonotype was found a few times. J is TRBJ2-2 and V is TRBV6-2 or TRBV6-3; no clear D. Germline V CDR1 and CDR2: MNHEY, SVGEGT. Trimming shortened V by 6 bases and J by 7 bases, and 24 bases separated the two germline ends. The CDR3 spans 17 residues. The CDR3 DNA is TGTGCCAGCAGCTTCAGCCCCCGAGTCCGGCGGAGCGGGGAGCTGTTTTTT. It translates to CASSFSPRVRRSGELFF.

This clonotype was detected only a few times. V usage is TRBV5-1 and J usage is TRBJ2-1, with TRBD2 matching over 8 bases. V shed 0 bases and J 0 bases; nucleotides not matched to a gene: 8. Germline-derived CDR1 and CDR2 are SGHRS and YFSETQ. The CDR3 loop spans 18 amino acids. The CDR3 region has the DNA TGCGCCAGCAGCTTGGGGCGACTAGCGTTGAGCTCCTACAATGAGCAGTTCTTC. Translated, it gives CASSLGRLALSSYNEQFF.

The DNA of the CDR3 is TGTGCCAGCAGCTTCAAGGGACAGGGACGCTACGAGCAGTACTTC. Protein sequence: CASSFKGQGRYEQYF. V and J are TRBV7-2 and TRBJ2-7; 9 bases line up with TRBD1. The CDR3 is made up of 15 amino acids. V trimming: 3 bases; J trimming: 3 bases; junction bases outside the gene matches: 6. The germline V gene encodes CDR1 SGHTA and CDR2 FQGNSA.

A single count supports this clonotype. At one end the junction does not follow the germline gene, possibly because of a read error. V and J are TRBV6-2 or TRBV6-3 and TRBJ1-2; D may be TRBD1 (5 bases). CDR3 length: 14 amino acids. CDR1 and CDR2 (germline): MNHEY, SVGEGT. CDR3 sequence: CASSYARGNYGHTF. The CDR3 DNA is TGTGCCAGCAGTTACGCGAGGGGTAACTATGGCCACACCTTC.

The chain recombines TRBV21-1 with TRBJ1-1. TRBV21-1 is designated a pseudogene. The CDR3 loop spans 16 amino acids. DNA for the CDR3: TGTGCCAGCAGCAACCCTCCACTAGTCCCGAACACTGAAGCTTTCTTT. It yields the protein CASSNPPLVPNTEAFF.

This chain connects TRBV20-1 to TRBJ1-6, with TRBD1 identical over 9 bases. V lost 5 bases to trimming and J lost 0 bases; unmatched junction nucleotides: 8. Germline CDR1 DFQATT, CDR2 SNEGSKA (reference sequence). The CDR3 covers 17 residues. DNA of the CDR3: TGCAGTGCTCAAAGGACAGGGGCCAGCTCCTATAATTCACCCCTCCACTTT. This sequence encodes CSAQRTGASSYNSPLHF.

This chain connects TRBV2 to TRBJ1-6; D call uncertain. The V end was cut by 2 bases, the J end by 2 bases, with 10 bases between. CDR1 is SNHLY, CDR2 FYNNEI, per germline. CDR3 length: 16 residues. Here the CDR3 DNA reads TGTGCCAGCAGTGAATATAGGCAGGCCTATAATTCACCCCTCCACTTT. Translation: CASSEYRQAYNSPLHF.

This chain uses TRBV5-4 with TRBJ2-7; no firm D call. Germline V CDR1 and CDR2: SGHNT, YYREEE (reference sequence). Trimming stripped 0 bases from V and 5 bases from J, with 15 bases between. There are 15 residues in the CDR3. The CDR3 loop reads CASSLGATLPDEQYF. CDR3 bases: TGTGCCAGCAGCTTGGGGGCCACACTCCCTGACGAGCAGTACTTC. The entire variable domain, with the rest obtained from reference TRBV5-4 and TRBJ2-7, is as follows: ETGVTQSPTHLIKTRGQQVTLRCSSQSGHNTVSWYQQALGQGPQFIFQYYREEENGRGNFPPRFSGLQFPNYSSELNVNALELDDSALYLCASSLGATLPDEQYFGPGTRLTVT.

The chain joins TRBV5-1 to TRBJ2-1; TRBD2 matches at 9 bases. The CDR3 sequence is 17 residues long. With V trimmed by 0 bases and J by 0 bases, 4 bases remained unmatched. Germline CDR1 SGHRS, CDR2 YFSETQ. The CDR3 loop is CASSLDSSGNSYNEQFF. In DNA, the CDR3 is TGCGCCAGCAGCTTGGACTCTAGCGGGAACTCCTACAATGAGCAGTTCTTC.

This clonotype has just a few counts. The V call is TRBV7-9, the J call TRBJ2-7, with 8 bases that match TRBD2. Germline V CDR1 and CDR2: SEHNR, FQNEAQ (reference sequence). There are 15 residues in the CDR3. Trimming cost V 1 base and J 3 bases; bases outside gene matches: 5. The CDR3 region is CASSLDGGRSYEQYF. The CDR3, as DNA: TGTGCCAGCAGCTTAGACGGCGGGAGGAGCTACGAGCAGTACTTC. Full variable domain (outside the CDR3, taken from reference TRBV7-9 and TRBJ2-7): DTGVSQNPRHKITKRGQNVTFRCDPISEHNRLYWYRQTLGQGPEFLTYFQNEAQLEKSRLLSDRFSAERPKGSFSTLEIQRTEQGDSAMYLCASSLDGGRSYEQYFGPGTRLTVT.

J is TRBJ1-1 and V is TRBV2; 7 bases are a match to TRBD1. CDR3 length equals 14 residues. In germline, CDR1 is SNHLY, CDR2 FYNNEI. Germline trimming cut 1 base from V and 5 bases from J; bases unmatched to any gene: 4. The CDR3 region has the DNA TGTGCCAGCAGTGAAGACAGGGGTTGGACTGAAGCTTTCTTT. This gives the protein CASSEDRGWTEAFF.

The chain couples TRBV6-6 to TRBJ1-2, with 8 positions matching TRBD1. This CDR3 region has 14 residues. The V gene end was trimmed by 4 bases and the J gene end by 4 bases; junction bases not matched to a gene: 5. The germline V gene encodes CDR1 MNHNY and CDR2 SVGAGI (reference sequence). CDR3 nucleotides: TGTGCCAGCAGTTCCAGGGGGCTTGGCTATGGCTACACCTTC. Its protein is CASSSRGLGYGYTF.

This clonotype has just a few counts. V gene TRBV20-1 combines with J gene TRBJ2-3; D is possibly TRBD1 (6 bases). V lost 3 bases and J 5 bases, leaving 12 bases between the germline ends. The CDR3 has 13 residues. Looked up from germline, CDR1 is DFQATT and CDR2 is SNEGSKA (reference sequence). CDR3 DNA: TGCAGTGCTAGGCGAGGGGGAGTAGATACGCAGTATTTT. It is translated as CSARRGGVDTQYF.

This clonotype was found many times. The V call is TRBV12-3 or TRBV12-4, the J call TRBJ1-2; 7 nucleotides align to TRBD1. With V trimmed by 2 bases and J by 0 bases, 6 bases remained unmatched. The CDR3 extends over 16 amino acids. The CDR3 region is CASSLSFQGANYGYTF. Here the CDR3 DNA reads TGTGCCAGCAGTTTATCGTTCCAGGGGGCTAACTATGGCTACACCTTC.

This chain uses TRBV29-1 with TRBJ1-2, with D unclear. This CDR3 contains 12 residues. Germline loops: CDR1 SQVTM, CDR2 ANQGSEA. V lost 4 bases, J lost 4 bases, and 10 bases lay in between. CDR3 sequence reads: CSVGPEAYGYTF. In DNA, the CDR3 is TGCAGCGTTGGACCAGAGGCCTATGGCTACACCTTC.